Shown below are 26 T cell receptor beta chains from a single sample sequenced in a study of blood T cell repertoires in COVID-19. The table came from immunoSEQ multiplex PCR; TCRdb's copy has only in-frame clones and leaves some out. The sample lists approximately 220,000 clones; 90% were seen once. The material sequenced was PBMCs or T cells enriched from blood (not recorded which). The receptors come from a man aged 25 to 45 who had been exposed to COVID-19.

The genes are TRBV19 and TRBJ2-1; maybe TRBD2 (7 bases). V was clipped by 6 bases and J by 5 bases, with 17 bases between them. Germline assignment: CDR1 LNHDA and CDR2 SQIVND (reference sequence). The CDR3 has 15 amino acids. As DNA, the CDR3 is TGTGCCAGTAGACCGTCGGCGGGGGCCAACAATGAGCAGTTCTTC. It specifies CASRPSAGANNEQFF.

The chain carries TRBV7-2 and TRBJ2-3; D may be TRBD2 (5 bases). The germline gives CDR1 SGHTA, CDR2 FQGNSA. The CDR3 is made up of 16 amino acids. The V end was cut by 6 bases, the J end by 1 base, with 17 bases between. In DNA form, the CDR3 reads TGTGCCAGCAGGCAAATTCCGGGGATCGGCACAGATACGCAGTATTTT. Protein sequence: CASRQIPGIGTDTQYF.

V usage is TRBV30 and J usage is TRBJ1-5, with D perhaps TRBD1 (6 bases). The CDR3 loop spans 14 amino acids. Germline V CDR1 and CDR2: GTSNPN, SVGIG (reference sequence). Trimming stripped 0 bases from V and 5 bases from J, with 11 bases between. CDR3: CAWSVLAGDQPQHF. The CDR3 region has the DNA TGTGCCTGGAGTGTATTGGCAGGGGATCAGCCCCAGCATTTT.

The chain uses TRBV7-9 and TRBJ2-1, with D uncertain. Germline V gives CDR1 SEHNR, CDR2 FQNEAQ (reference sequence). The ends were cut back, 4 bases at V and 7 bases at J, with 8 bases in the middle. The CDR3 spans 12 residues. CDR3 region: CASSSPVNEQFF. The DNA for the CDR3 is TGTGCCAGCAGCTCTCCAGTGAATGAGCAGTTCTTC.

The chain is built from TRBV3-1 (or the pseudogene TRBV3-2) and TRBJ1-5; D may be TRBD1 (6 bases). Trimming took 0 bases from V and 15 from J, leaving 15 bases between them. CDR3 size: 13 residues. CDR1 is LGHDT, CDR2 YNNKEL, per germline (reference sequence). This chain's CDR3 is CASSQDPQGRVHF. The CDR3 DNA sequence: TGTGCCAGCAGCCAAGACCCTCAGGGGAGGGTGCATTTT.

This sequence joins TRBV3-1 (or the pseudogene TRBV3-2) and TRBJ2-5; 7 bases align to TRBD2. Germline V gene lookup returns CDR1 LGHDT and CDR2 YNNKEL (reference sequence). The V gene end was trimmed by 1 base and the J gene end by 2 bases; junction bases not matched to a gene: 7. The CDR3 has 16 amino acids. The CDR3 reads CASSQVGRGDQETQYF. As DNA, the CDR3 is TGTGCCAGCAGCCAAGTGGGTCGGGGGGATCAAGAGACCCAGTACTTC.

This rearrangement joins TRBV9 to TRBJ2-2; D not resolved. The V and J ends lost 0 bases and 4 bases respectively, with 4 bases between them. The CDR3 runs to 13 residues. Germline assignment: CDR1 SGDLS and CDR2 YYNGEE. The CDR3 sequence: CASSVAVTGELFF. The DNA for the CDR3 is TGTGCCAGCAGCGTAGCTGTCACCGGGGAGCTGTTTTTT.

The chain has TRBV6-5 and TRBJ1-2; D is possibly TRBD1 (5 bases). From germline, CDR1 is MNHEY and CDR2 SVGAGI. The V end was cut by 5 bases, the J end by 6 bases, with 10 bases between. CDR3 size: 12 residues. The CDR3 is CASSPRGHGYTF. CDR3 nucleotide sequence: TGTGCCAGCAGTCCTAGGGGTCATGGCTACACCTTC.

The chain joins TRBV29-1 to TRBJ1-1; the D gene is possibly TRBD1 (5 bases). This CDR3 has 15 residues. V was cut by 7 bases and J by 5 bases, with 23 bases left in between. CDR1 SQVTM and CDR2 ANQGSEA come from the germline V gene. The CDR3 DNA reads as TGCAGCGCCTCGTTAGGGGAAGTGAGCTGGACTGAAGCTTTCTTT. This codes for CSASLGEVSWTEAFF.

CDR3 sequence reads: CSVERGGGYTF. In DNA form, the CDR3 reads TGCAGCGTGGAGAGGGGAGGAGGCTACACCTTC. This chain uses TRBV29-1 with TRBJ1-2; weak D call: TRBD1 (5 bases). CDR1 SQVTM and CDR2 ANQGSEA come from the germline V gene. This CDR3 spans 11 amino acids. V gave up 6 bases and J gave up 8 bases, with 13 bases separating them.

The rearrangement joins TRBV19 to TRBJ2-2; 9 nucleotides agree with TRBD1. V lost 5 bases, J lost 5 bases, and 6 bases stayed unmatched. CDR3 length equals 15 residues. The germline CDR1 and CDR2 sequences are LNHDA and SQIVND (reference sequence). This chain's CDR3 is CASSFGQGRTGELFF. The CDR3 DNA reads TGTGCCAGTAGTTTCGGACAGGGGAGAACCGGGGAGCTGTTTTTT.

The genes are TRBV15 and TRBJ1-2; a weak D match, TRBD1 (5 bases). V lost 1 base and J lost 8, with 14 bases in between. Germline CDR1 LNHNV, CDR2 YYDKDF (reference sequence). The CDR3 is 14 residues long. The CDR3, as DNA: TGTGCCACCAGCAGAGGAGCGGGGGATGCCGGCTACACCTTC. Translation gives CATSRGAGDAGYTF.

V and J are TRBV2 and TRBJ2-3, with 8 bases that match TRBD1. Germline CDR1 SNHLY, CDR2 FYNNEI. V lost 4 bases and J lost 4; bases outside the gene matches: 7. This CDR3 comprises 15 residues. Written as DNA, the CDR3 is TGTGCCAGCAGTGGGACCAGGGGGCGGGCAGATACGCAGTATTTT. As protein: CASSGTRGRADTQYF.

The table lists this clone with a count of one. This chain uses TRBV6-5 with TRBJ1-2, with TRBD1 identical over 9 bases. The V segment lost 6 bases and the J segment 5 bases; nucleotides outside the gene matches: 10. The CDR3 spans 15 residues. The germline gives CDR1 MNHEY, CDR2 SVGAGI. The CDR3 loop reads CASRQQGAQGYGYTF. The CDR3 DNA follows: TGTGCCAGCAGACAACAGGGGGCGCAAGGATATGGCTACACCTTC.

This clone was seen a single time. CDR3 sequence reads: CASRGTGGFEAFF. In DNA, the CDR3 is TGTGCCAGCAGGGGGACAGGGGGCTTTGAAGCTTTCTTT. The chain recombines TRBV6-5 with TRBJ1-1; TRBD1 matches at 12 bases. V lost 6 bases, J lost 7 bases, and 3 bases stayed unmatched. Germline CDR1 MNHEY, CDR2 SVGAGI. The CDR3 is made up of 13 amino acids.

This chain uses TRBV3-1 (or the pseudogene TRBV3-2) with TRBJ1-6; 8 bases fit TRBD1. CDR3 length: 17 amino acids. Trimming cost V 0 bases and J 6 bases; bases outside gene matches: 7. Germline CDR1 and CDR2: LGHDT and YNNKEL (reference sequence). The DNA of the CDR3 is TGTGCCAGCAGCCAAGATATGGGGACAGGAACTAATTCACCCCTCCACTTT. Translated: CASSQDMGTGTNSPLHF.

The J gene is TRBJ1-1, the V gene TRBV6-1, with unresolved D. Per the germline V gene, CDR1 is MNHNS and CDR2 is SASEGT. The CDR3 sequence is 16 residues long. V lost 4 bases, J lost 3 bases, and 18 bases lay in between. The CDR3 region is CASSVEGMGEYTEAFF. The CDR3, as DNA: TGTGCCAGCAGTGTTGAGGGTATGGGCGAGTACACTGAAGCTTTCTTT.

The V gene is TRBV19, the J gene TRBJ2-5; D unresolved. This CDR3 has 13 residues. Germline V gene sequence: CDR1 LNHDA, CDR2 SQIVND (reference sequence). V lost 3 bases to trimming and J lost 2 bases, with 7 bases between them. CDR3 amino acids: CASSISSQETQYF. For the CDR3, the DNA is TGTGCCAGTAGTATTAGCAGTCAAGAGACCCAGTACTTC.

The chain links TRBV4-2 to TRBJ1-3, with D possibly matching TRBD1 (6 bases). V lost 4 bases, J lost 0 bases, and 10 bases lay in between. The CDR3 is 15 residues long. Germline lookup yields CDR1 LGHNA and CDR2 YNFKEQ. CDR3 region: CASSPTGSSGNTIYF. The CDR3 coding sequence is TGTGCCAGCAGCCCTACAGGGAGCTCTGGAAACACCATATATTTT.

This clone appeared once. The V call is TRBV16, the J call TRBJ1-2; 7 bases line up with TRBD1. This CDR3 spans 15 amino acids. After removal of 2 bases from V and 2 bases from J, the junction contained 5 bases not matched to a gene. Germline CDR1 is KGHSY and CDR2 is FQNENV. CDR3 coding DNA: TGTGCCAGCAGCCAAGACATGACAGGGAACTATGGCTACACCTTC. Protein: CASSQDMTGNYGYTF.

Worth noting for this clone: Sequence at one end of the junction differs from germline and may be a read error. This chain connects TRBV5-3 to TRBJ1-3; TRBD1 is a possible D gene (6 bases). TRBV5-3 is recorded as an ORF, its role being uncertain. CDR3 size: 10 residues. In DNA, the CDR3 is TGTGCCAGAAGGAATACAGGGTCGGATTTT. This gives the protein CARRNTGSDF.

This sequence joins TRBV4-2 and TRBJ2-2, with D possibly TRBD2 on 6 matching bases. Germline loops: CDR1 LGHNA, CDR2 YNFKEQ. The CDR3 covers 17 residues. Trimming left V 2 bases short and J 3 bases short, with 16 bases between. CDR3 amino acids: CASSQRRPTGDTGELFF. The CDR3, as DNA: TGTGCCAGCAGCCAACGCCGCCCGACGGGAGACACCGGGGAGCTGTTTTTT.

The chain is built from TRBV6-1 and TRBJ2-1, with D tentatively TRBD2 (7 bases). The CDR3 consists of 16 residues. V lost 2 bases and J lost 4, with 15 bases in between. CDR1 and CDR2 (germline): MNHNS, SASEGT. The CDR3 DNA reads as TGTGCCAGCAGTGAATCGGGCGGGGGCACTTACAATGAGCAGTTCTTC. Its translation: CASSESGGGTYNEQFF.

The V gene is TRBV5-1, the J gene TRBJ2-1, with 13 bases identical to TRBD2. The V gene end was trimmed by 3 bases and the J gene end by 0 bases; junction bases not matched to a gene: 9. CDR3 length: 19 amino acids. The V gene's germline CDR1 is SGHRS and CDR2 YFSETQ. The CDR3 DNA sequence: TGCGCCAGCAGCTATCGGACTAGCGGGGGTTCCAGCTCCTACAATGAGCAGTTCTTC. Its protein product is CASSYRTSGGSSSYNEQFF.

This clone came up once. The chain recombines TRBV19 with TRBJ1-1; weak D call: TRBD1 (6 bases). Looked up from germline, CDR1 is LNHDA and CDR2 is SQIVND (reference sequence). The CDR3 totals 15 residues. Deletions cut 1 base from V and 1 base from J, with 10 bases between. CDR3 sequence: CASSIAGGGNTEAFF. Written as DNA, the CDR3 is TGTGCCAGTAGTATAGCGGGGGGCGGGAACACTGAAGCTTTCTTT.

The chain combines TRBV7-2 with TRBJ1-1; D gene unclear. Trimming took 5 bases from V and 8 from J, leaving 12 bases between them. The CDR3 is 12 amino acids. Germline V gene data show CDR1 as SGHTA and CDR2 as FQGNSA. CDR3 sequence: CASSENGGEAFF. In nucleotides, the CDR3 is TGTGCCAGCAGCGAGAATGGAGGGGAAGCTTTCTTT. Combining the CDR3 with reference TRBV7-2 and TRBJ1-1 gives the whole variable domain GAGVSQSPSNKVTEKGKDVELRCDPISGHTALYWYRQSLGQGLEFLIYFQGNSAPDKSGLPSDRFSAERTGGSVSTLTIQRTQQEDSAVYLCASSENGGEAFFGQGTRLTVV.